The 10 T cell receptor beta chains presented below share a single source sample, sequenced in a study of T cell responses to AZD1222 COVID-19 vaccine. Profiling relied on immunoSEQ multiplex PCR, and the TCRdb table lists in-frame clones only, not all of them. This table has roughly 140,000 clones, around 95% appearing once. Sequences were derived from peripheral blood, sampled on day 0 of AZD1222 vaccination. The origin of the receptors is an adult in good health.

This sequence joins TRBV30 and TRBJ1-1; D uncertain. V was clipped by 0 bases and J by 0 bases, with 5 bases between them. This CDR3 contains 13 residues. Germline-derived CDR1 and CDR2 are GTSNPN and SVGIG (reference sequence). The DNA of the CDR3 is TGTGCCTGGAGTGTGGGCATGAACACTGAAGCTTTCTTT. Amino acids: CAWSVGMNTEAFF.

This clone was seen once. The chain uses TRBV7-9 and TRBJ2-3; possibly TRBD1 for D (5 bases). Germline V gene data show CDR1 as SEHNR and CDR2 as FQNEAQ (reference sequence). The CDR3 runs 15 residues. V was cut by 2 bases and J by 2 bases, with 11 bases left in between. In DNA form, the CDR3 reads TGTGCCAGCAGCTTATTGGGGCGGCACACAGATACGCAGTATTTT. Its protein is CASSLLGRHTDTQYF.

The chain recombines TRBV3-1 (or the pseudogene TRBV3-2) with TRBJ2-5; no clear D. The germline CDR1 and CDR2 sequences are LGHDT and YNNKEL (reference sequence). The germline V and J ends were trimmed by 2 bases and 2 bases, with 6 bases remaining between them. CDR3 length: 13 residues. Here the CDR3 DNA reads TGTGCCAGCAGCCAATCAACTCAAGAGACCCAGTACTTC. Translating gives CASSQSTQETQYF.

This chain connects TRBV2 to TRBJ1-5; tentative D call: TRBD1 (6 bases). Trimming left V 10 bases short and J 4 bases short, with 14 bases between. This CDR3 has 13 residues. Germline V gene lookup returns CDR1 SNHLY and CDR2 FYNNEI. The CDR3: CATHRDTNQPQHF. Written as DNA, the CDR3 is TGTGCCACCCATCGGGACACAAATCAGCCCCAGCATTTT.

This chain connects TRBV7-9 to TRBJ1-2, with 10 bases fitting TRBD1. The trim removed 2 bases at V and 8 bases at J, leaving 8 bases unmatched. CDR1 SEHNR and CDR2 FQNEAQ come from the germline V gene (reference sequence). The CDR3 loop spans 15 amino acids. CDR3 protein: CASSLRDRGPQGYTF. The DNA of the CDR3 is TGTGCCAGCAGCTTACGAGACAGGGGGCCTCAAGGCTACACCTTC.

This rearrangement joins TRBV10-3 to TRBJ1-5; D is uncertain. This CDR3 spans 14 amino acids. V shed 2 bases and J shed 7 bases, with 12 bases lying between them. The germline V gene encodes CDR1 ENHRY and CDR2 SYGVKD. The CDR3 here is CAISEVAFGQPQHF. The CDR3 DNA is TGTGCCATCAGTGAGGTTGCGTTTGGACAGCCCCAGCATTTT.

The V gene is TRBV6-1, the J gene TRBJ1-5; D is unclear. V lost 3 bases, J lost 0 bases, and 15 bases lay in between. Germline V lookup: CDR1 MNHNS, CDR2 SASEGT. This CDR3 region has 17 residues. For the CDR3, the DNA is TGTGCCAGCAGTGATACAGTTTATCTAAATAGCAATCAGCCCCAGCATTTT. Translation gives CASSDTVYLNSNQPQHF.

The chain carries TRBV4-3 and TRBJ1-2; D gene unclear. The germline CDR1 and CDR2 sequences are LGHNA and YSLEER. This CDR3 has 15 residues. The V end was cut by 3 bases, the J end by 3 bases, with 14 bases between. CDR3 amino acids: CASSQSDPGDYGYTF. The CDR3 DNA sequence: TGCGCCAGCAGCCAGTCCGACCCGGGAGACTATGGCTACACCTTC.

The CDR3 loop is CASSTPFVDLVQETQYF. CDR3 nucleotide sequence: TGTGCCAGCAGTACCCCTTTCGTGGACCTAGTACAAGAGACCCAGTACTTC. The chain carries TRBV28 and TRBJ2-5; D unresolved. Trimming removed 5 bases at V and 2 bases at J, with 21 bases between. Germline loops: CDR1 MDHEN, CDR2 SYDVKM. The CDR3 is made up of 17 amino acids.

The chain links TRBV2 to TRBJ1-1, with a tentative D call TRBD1 (5 bases). CDR3 length: 13 residues. Per the germline V gene, CDR1 is SNHLY and CDR2 is FYNNEI. V lost 6 bases and J lost 6, with 14 bases in between. CDR3 loop: CASRGDEVAEAFF. As DNA, the CDR3 is TGTGCCAGCAGGGGGGATGAGGTCGCTGAAGCTTTCTTT.